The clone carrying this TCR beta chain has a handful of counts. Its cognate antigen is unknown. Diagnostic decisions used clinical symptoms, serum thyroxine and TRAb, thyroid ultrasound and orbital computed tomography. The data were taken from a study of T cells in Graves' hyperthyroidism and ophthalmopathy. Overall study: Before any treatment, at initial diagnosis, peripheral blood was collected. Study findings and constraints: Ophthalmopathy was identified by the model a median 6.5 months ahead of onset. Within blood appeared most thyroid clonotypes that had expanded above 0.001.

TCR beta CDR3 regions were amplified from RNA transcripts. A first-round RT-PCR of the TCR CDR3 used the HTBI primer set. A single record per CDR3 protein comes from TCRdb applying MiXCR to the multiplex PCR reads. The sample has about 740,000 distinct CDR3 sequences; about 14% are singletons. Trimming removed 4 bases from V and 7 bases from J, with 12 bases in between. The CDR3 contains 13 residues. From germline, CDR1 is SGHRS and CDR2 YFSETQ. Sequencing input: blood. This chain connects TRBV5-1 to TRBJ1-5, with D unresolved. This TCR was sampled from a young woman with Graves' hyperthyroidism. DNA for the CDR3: TGCGCCAGCAGCACTCAACTTGGGCAGCCCCAGCATTTT. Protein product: CASSTQLGQPQHF.